This T cell receptor (beta chain) was recovered during a study of cytomegalovirus exposure and HLA in healthy donors (dated by TCRdb to the late 2010s). About the study as a whole: According to a later analysis, one platform produced both the roughly 130 validation repertoires and the 666 repertoires of the first cohort. The study combined high-throughput TCR immunosequencing, statistical association of individual TCRs with disease status, and machine learning to predict cytomegalovirus infection status. The aim of the study was to test whether cataloging public T cell receptors could identify signatures of past pathogen exposure. In addition to the first cohort of 666 subjects, a separate validation cohort of over 90 different subjects was used. Overall study outcomes, separate from this receptor: In a later analysis, TCRs clustered in the first cohort were found to also tend to co-occur in the roughly 120 validation repertoires, with 94% of cluster scores above 0. The classifier was reported to diagnose cytomegalovirus status with high specificity and sensitivity in both the original and validation cohorts. Most TCR sequences were seen in very few donors, while some public TCRs were found in many individuals. According to the authors, the approach could potentially be generalized to other disease states and immunological phenotypes. Three of the identified cytomegalovirus-associated TCR beta chains were confirmed in vitro to be specific for cytomegalovirus antigens. The study listed around 160 TCR beta chains as associated with cytomegalovirus. The validation cohort had no HLA typing available for a later analysis, so co-occurrence within that cohort was assessed over all 110 or so repertoires.

Library method: the immunoSEQ multiplex PCR assay. The source study handled its data this way. A statistical classification framework was built to diagnose cytomegalovirus status from the catalog of TCR beta chain sequences. What TCRdb holds here is the immuneACCESS table cut down to in-frame rearrangements. Part of the clones is not present; checked against another copy, under half of the missing clones reflect an unresolved V gene, and the others are unexplained. The D gene and trimming were derived from the DNA, and the V and J assignments and clone size from that table. The sample table shows some 250,000 clones, and around 90% are seen once. The top ten constitute 0.37% of the sample. The donors were included in the validation cohort of 120 subjects, a group kept apart from the approximately 700-subject first cohort. The V end gives up 5 bases and the J end 6 bases, leaving 3 bases in the junction not matched to a gene. Its CDR3 holds 12 amino acids, cysteine through phenylalanine. Solely the CDR3 DNA is kept, with 36 bases framed from the first base. The germline V gene yields SQVTM for CDR1 and ANQGSEA for CDR2.

In the case of this clone: Its antigen has not been determined. There are no base qualities to consult, and no much larger clone falls within one base.

This TCR came from a woman younger than 35 in good health and CMV-seronegative. The V gene is TRBV29-1 and the J gene is TRBJ1-1, with 10 junctional bases fitting TRBD1. The source material was PBMCs. The DNA reads TGCAGCGTTCGGGACAGGGGTTCTGAAGCTTTCTTT. This sequence encodes CSVRDRGSEAFF.